This TCR beta chain was found in a study of OX40 agonist ivuxolimab in advanced cancers. Generated by immunoSEQ multiplex PCR, the TCRdb table keeps only in-frame clones and is missing some. The repertoire includes tens of thousands of clones, 85% to 95% of them detected once, and 8.7% sits in the top ten. This CDR3 is 15 amino acids long. Germline CDR1 reads SEHNR; CDR2 reads FQNEAQ (reference sequence). The V and J ends lost 5 bases and 2 bases respectively, with 13 bases between them. V usage is TRBV7-9 and J usage is TRBJ2-4, with D maybe TRBD1 (5 bases). Material: CD4+ or CD8+ T cells sorted from blood, obtained in a trial of the OX40 agonist ivuxolimab. The source is an adult with an advanced solid tumor such as melanoma, head and neck, liver or kidney cancer. This CDR3 reads CASSQVQAPKNIQYF. The CDR3 DNA follows: TGTGCCAGCAGCCAAGTACAGGCCCCCAAAAACATTCAGTACTTC.